This record looks at one TCR beta chain sequence and its context. The sample is drawn from a study of blood T cell repertoires in COVID-19. From germline, CDR1 is MDHEN and CDR2 SYDVKM. The CDR3 loop spans 15 amino acids. The V gene end was trimmed by 5 bases and the J gene end by 6 bases; junction bases not matched to a gene: 7. The assay was immunoSEQ multiplex PCR, and TCRdb's table has in-frame clones only and misses some. Here the sample spans some 100,000 clones, approximately 84% being singletons. This chain links TRBV28 with TRBJ2-3; 11 bases are shared with TRBD1. Specimen: peripheral blood. The sequence came from a woman aged 55-70 years with acute or convalescent COVID-19. The chain's CDR3 is CASSPPGQGDDTQYF. The DNA of the CDR3 is TGTGCCAGCAGTCCACCGGGACAGGGGGATGATACGCAGTATTTT.